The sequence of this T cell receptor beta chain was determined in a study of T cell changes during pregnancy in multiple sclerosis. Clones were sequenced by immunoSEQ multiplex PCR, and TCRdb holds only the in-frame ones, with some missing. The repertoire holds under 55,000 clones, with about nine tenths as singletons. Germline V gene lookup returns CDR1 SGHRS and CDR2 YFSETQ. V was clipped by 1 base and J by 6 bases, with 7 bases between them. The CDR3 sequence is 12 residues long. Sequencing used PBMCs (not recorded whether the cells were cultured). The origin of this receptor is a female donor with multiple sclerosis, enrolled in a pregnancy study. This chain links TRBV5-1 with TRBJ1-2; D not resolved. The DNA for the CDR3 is TGCGCCAGCAGCTTGCTCAGTAATGGCTACACCTTC. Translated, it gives CASSLLSNGYTF.